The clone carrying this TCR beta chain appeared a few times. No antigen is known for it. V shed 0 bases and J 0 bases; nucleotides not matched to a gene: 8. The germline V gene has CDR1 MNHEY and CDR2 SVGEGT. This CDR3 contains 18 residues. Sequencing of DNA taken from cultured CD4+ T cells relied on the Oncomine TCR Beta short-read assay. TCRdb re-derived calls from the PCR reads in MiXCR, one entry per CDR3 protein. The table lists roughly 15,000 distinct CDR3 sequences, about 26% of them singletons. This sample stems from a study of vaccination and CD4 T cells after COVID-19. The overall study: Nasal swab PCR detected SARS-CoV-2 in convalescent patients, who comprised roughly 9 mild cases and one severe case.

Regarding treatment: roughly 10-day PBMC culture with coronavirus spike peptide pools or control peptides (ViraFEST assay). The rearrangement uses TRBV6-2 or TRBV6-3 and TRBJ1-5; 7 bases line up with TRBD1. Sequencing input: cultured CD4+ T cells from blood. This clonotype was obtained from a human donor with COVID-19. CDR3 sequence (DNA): TGTGCCAGCAGTTACTCAACAGGGGAGGGAATTAGCAATCAGCCCCAGCATTTT. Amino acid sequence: CASSYSTGEGISNQPQHF.